Included here is one TCR beta chain sequence, with context. The sample belongs to a study of blood T cell repertoires in COVID-19. Turning to the study itself: The analysed material was cDNA or gDNA that came from T cells, B-cell-depleted T cells, or PBMCs.

Only in-frame clones appear in the TCRdb table, and some are missing; sequencing was by immunoSEQ multiplex PCR. The sample lists approximately 250,000 clones; nearly 85% were seen once. The CDR3 is 11 amino acids. V lost 4 bases and J lost 3, with 7 bases in between. Germline CDR1 and CDR2: DFQATT and SNEGSKA (reference sequence). Sequenced input: peripheral blood. The gene calls are TRBV20-1 and TRBJ2-7; maybe TRBD1 (6 bases). This TCR came from a human donor in a cohort sampled during active COVID-19. DNA for the CDR3: TGCAGTGCTATACAGGGCTACGAGCAGTACTTC. Translation: CSAIQGYEQYF.